This T cell receptor beta chain is drawn from a study of T cell repertoires in cytomegalovirus infection. Study-level background: Public TCR beta signatures indicated both CMV infection and matching HLA type. Whole-study results and caveats: Across the ex vivo response, the dominant clonotypes were HLA-C-restricted CMV-specific TCR beta clonotypes. Identification of carriers of CMV plus the relevant HLA was performed using cumulative public TCR beta family frequency.

Comment on this clonotype: Its antigen is still unknown.

Looked up from germline, CDR1 is LGHNA and CDR2 is YNFKEQ. The CDR3 is 16 residues long. Trimming pared 4 bases from V and 2 bases from J, leaving 14 bases between. Using its own MiXCR run on the reads, TCRdb lists one record per CDR3 protein. This table has around 47,000 distinct CDR3 sequences, roughly a fifth appearing once. The TCR originated in a human donor in good health (CMV status not recorded). Some clones in this sample may be carry-over from other donors' samples. The material was CD8+ T cells from cultured PBMCs, obtained from culture after CMV antigen stimulation. The gene calls are TRBV4-2 and TRBJ2-2; D gene ambiguous. CDR3 residues: CASSPRVPPNTGELFF. CDR3 bases: TGTGCCAGCAGCCCAAGGGTCCCACCCAACACCGGGGAGCTGTTTTTT.